The TCR beta chain described here comes from a study of cytomegalovirus exposure and HLA in healthy donors (dated by TCRdb to 2016 to 2017). With respect to the entire study: According to a later analysis, one platform produced both the 100 to 150 validation repertoires and the 620 or so repertoires of the first cohort. The study was designed to test whether signatures of past pathogen exposure could be identified by cataloging public T cell receptors. Besides the first cohort of about 730 subjects, a separate validation cohort made up of 120 or so different subjects was used. High-throughput TCR immunosequencing, statistical association of individual TCRs with disease status, and machine learning were combined to predict cytomegalovirus infection status. Findings and caveats that apply to the study as a whole: All 110 or so repertoires were used to score co-occurrence in the validation cohort in a later analysis, because that analysis had no HLA typing for the cohort. The study gave a list of around 170 TCR beta chains associated with cytomegalovirus. The authors suggested that the approach could potentially be extended to other disease states and immunological phenotypes. In a later analysis, TCRs clustered in the first cohort were found to also tend to co-occur in the 120 or so validation repertoires, with over 90% of cluster scores above 0. In both the original and validation cohorts, the classifier was reported to diagnose cytomegalovirus status with high specificity and sensitivity. In vitro tests confirmed that a few of the cytomegalovirus-associated TCR beta chains recognize cytomegalovirus antigens. Most TCR sequences were seen in very few donors, while some public TCRs were found in many individuals.

The library was built by means of the immunoSEQ multiplex PCR assay. As for how the authors treated the data: A statistical classification framework was built to diagnose cytomegalovirus status from the catalog of TCR beta chain sequences. TCRdb provides this immuneACCESS table in a form limited to in-frame rearrangements. Some clones are lacking; in checked studies, under half of them reflect an unresolved V gene, and why the rest are absent is not known. V and J calls and clone size are as listed in that table; D and trimming were resolved from the DNA. Counted in this sample were roughly 200,000 clones; around 80% of them appeared once. The biggest ten clones account for around 1.3% of the sample. The germline V gene supplies CDR1 SGHTS and CDR2 YDEGEE. The junction carries 11 bases between V and J, which are trimmed by 5 bases and 5 bases respectively. The CDR3 covers 13 residues, taking in both the cysteine and the phenylalanine. The read is trimmed to its CDR3 DNA, 39 bases read in frame from base 1.

A word on this clone: Its target antigen remains unknown. Per-base qualities were not stored, and no clone one base away is much larger.

The donors belonged to the validation cohort of 90 to 150 subjects, which was separate from the roughly 670-subject first cohort. Recombination joined TRBV5-8 with TRBJ2-1; TRBD1 could be the D gene, as 5 bases match. This sequence originates from a woman in her thirties in good health and CMV-seronegative. Sequenced material: PBMCs. In nucleotide form, the sequence is TGTGCCAGCAGGAGTAACAGGCACAATGAGCAGTTCTTC. The resulting protein is CASRSNRHNEQFF.